Shown below are 2 T cell receptor beta chains from a single sample sequenced in a study of T cell changes during pregnancy in multiple sclerosis. Assay: immunoSEQ multiplex PCR; the TCRdb copy retains only in-frame clones and omits some. This table has 85,000 to 100,000 clones, approximately 90% appearing once. The specimen was peripheral blood, collected before pregnancy. These TCRs come from a female donor with multiple sclerosis, enrolled in a pregnancy study.

The V call is TRBV4-3, the J call TRBJ2-2; 9 bases align to TRBD2. This CDR3 spans 20 amino acids. V lost 0 bases to trimming and J lost 0 bases; unmatched junction nucleotides: 11. Germline V gene data show CDR1 as LGHNA and CDR2 as YSLEER. Here the CDR3 DNA reads TGCGCCAGCAGCCAAGAAGCCTCGCGGGGGGGCTATTCGAACACCGGGGAGCTGTTTTTT. Translating gives CASSQEASRGGYSNTGELFF.

This clone was recorded only once. The rearrangement uses TRBV7-3 and TRBJ1-1; D is possibly TRBD1 (5 bases). V lost 2 bases, J lost 3 bases, and 10 bases lay in between. Germline CDR1 SGHTA, CDR2 FQGTGA. The CDR3 is 14 residues long. The CDR3 is CASSLRGGDTEAFF. Here the CDR3 DNA reads TGTGCCAGCAGCTTACGGGGGGGGGACACTGAAGCTTTCTTT. The full variable domain, completed using reference TRBV7-3 and TRBJ1-1, is GAGVSQTPSNKVTEKGKYVELRCDPISGHTALYWYRQSLGQGPEFLIYFQGTGAADDSGLPNDRFFAVRPEGSVSTLKIQRTERGDSAVYLCASSLRGGDTEAFFGQGTRLTVV.